Presented here are 32 T cell receptor beta chains from one specimen sequenced in a study of shared clonotypes between healthy human individuals. The repertoire was sequenced with immunoSEQ multiplex PCR; TCRdb's copy has only in-frame clones and lacks some. The table lists 2 million to 2.5 million clones, about nine tenths of them singletons. Source material: naive CD4+ T cells from PBMCs. Described subset: CD45RA+ positively selected. Every receptor here comes from a man aged 18 to 30 in good health. Some clones in this sample may be carry-over from other donors' samples.

The chain combines TRBV7-6 with TRBJ2-7, with TRBD1 matching 7 bases. Germline V gives CDR1 SGHVS, CDR2 FNYEAQ. V shed 1 base and J 2 bases; nucleotides not matched to a gene: 2. CDR3 length equals 14 residues. CDR3: CASSLVDRAYEQYF. In nucleotides, the CDR3 is TGTGCCAGCAGCTTAGTTGACAGGGCCTACGAGCAGTACTTC.

This clone has only a few counts. The chain carries TRBV30 and TRBJ2-2; D not certain. CDR3 length: 13 amino acids. Trimming left V 6 bases short and J 3 bases short, with 11 bases between. The germline CDR1 and CDR2 sequences are GTSNPN and SVGIG (reference sequence). The CDR3 coding sequence is TGTGCCTGCGGGCGGCAGTACACCGGGGAGCTGTTTTTT. Amino acids: CACGRQYTGELFF.

The chain recombines TRBV27 with TRBJ2-3; perhaps TRBD1 as D (5 bases). Per germline, CDR1 MNHEY and CDR2 SMNVEV (reference sequence). V dropped 10 bases and J dropped 7 bases, with 18 bases sitting between them. The length of the CDR3 is 13 residues. The CDR3 DNA sequence: TGTGCCACCCGCCCCAGGGTGAGGAATACGCAGTATTTT. Its translation: CATRPRVRNTQYF.

The chain uses TRBV2 and TRBJ2-2; D perhaps matches TRBD1 (5 bases). The CDR3 runs to 15 residues. V was shortened by 4 bases and J by 4 bases, with 13 bases between the two germline ends. Germline loops: CDR1 SNHLY, CDR2 FYNNEI. The CDR3 region has the DNA TGTGCCAGCAGTGTTCAGGGCCAGGGCACCGGGGAGCTGTTTTTT. Translation: CASSVQGQGTGELFF.

This chain uses TRBV9 with TRBJ1-4, with D possibly TRBD1 on 6 matching bases. Trimming pared 4 bases from V and 2 bases from J, leaving 15 bases between. The V gene's germline CDR1 is SGDLS and CDR2 YYNGEE. The CDR3 is made up of 16 amino acids. CDR3 region: CASSPTLQGTNEKLFF. The CDR3 nucleotides are TGTGCCAGCAGCCCAACCCTACAGGGTACTAATGAAAAACTGTTTTTT.

The genes are TRBV7-9 and TRBJ2-5; TRBD2 agrees at 10 bases. V lost 8 bases to trimming and J lost 5 bases; unmatched junction nucleotides: 11. Germline assignment: CDR1 SEHNR and CDR2 FQNEAQ (reference sequence). The CDR3 has 15 amino acids. In DNA, the CDR3 is TGTGCCAGCGTCCTGACTAGCGGGTTACAGGAGACCCAGTACTTC. It yields the protein CASVLTSGLQETQYF.

V is TRBV5-1 and J is TRBJ2-1; 9 nucleotides match TRBD1. J gave up 2 bases and V 3 bases, and 9 bases lay outside the gene matches. This CDR3 is built from 17 residues. In germline, CDR1 is SGHRS, CDR2 YFSETQ. CDR3 amino acids: CASSWSRDRVTYNEQFF. In nucleotides, the CDR3 is TGCGCCAGCAGCTGGTCCCGGGACAGGGTAACCTACAATGAGCAGTTCTTC.

To note about this clone: The DNA is left out, because the CDR3 cannot be placed on it with certainty; the CDR3 is given as TCRdb lists it. The genes are TRBV7-9 and TRBJ2-7; the table names TRBD1, a call not compared with the DNA. The CDR3 region is 11 residues in length, termini included. Germline values: CDR1 SEHNR, CDR2 FQNEAQ (reference sequence). The CDR3 region is CASSFGQGAYF.

The chain has TRBV5-1 and TRBJ2-2, with TRBD1 identical over 8 bases. CDR3 length: 14 amino acids. Germline V gives CDR1 SGHRS, CDR2 YFSETQ. The V and J ends lost 4 bases and 3 bases, in that order; junction bases with no gene match: 2. This CDR3 reads CASSTDRDTGELFF. CDR3 DNA sequence: TGCGCCAGCAGCACGGACAGGGACACCGGGGAGCTGTTTTTT.

V gene TRBV19 combines with J gene TRBJ2-3; 7 bases fit TRBD1. Germline values: CDR1 LNHDA, CDR2 SQIVND (reference sequence). The V gene end was trimmed by 8 bases and the J gene end by 2 bases; junction bases not matched to a gene: 10. This CDR3 has 15 residues. CDR3 amino acids: CASQDRQGYTDTQYF. CDR3 nucleotide sequence: TGTGCCAGTCAGGACAGGCAAGGCTACACAGATACGCAGTATTTT.

This clone occurred once. This same CDR3 is encoded by further DNA sequences in the sample. The chain combines TRBV6-5 with TRBJ2-5; possible D gene TRBD2, 6 bases. The CDR3 spans 13 residues. Germline assignment: CDR1 MNHEY and CDR2 SVGAGI. V lost 6 bases and J lost 5, with 13 bases in between. Written as DNA, the CDR3 is TGTGCCAGCAGCTATAGCGGCCGGGAGACCCAGTACTTC. Amino acids: CASSYSGRETQYF.

As DNA, the CDR3 is TGTGCCACCGTGGGGGACTCCTCTGGAAACACCATATATTTT. Its translation is CATVGDSSGNTIYF. The chain carries TRBV7-6 and TRBJ1-3; TRBD1 might be the D (5 bases). Germline lookup yields CDR1 SGHVS and CDR2 FNYEAQ. The CDR3 covers 14 residues. Trimming pared 10 bases from V and 0 bases from J, leaving 13 bases between.

The count of this clone is one. The chain uses TRBV7-2 and TRBJ2-7, with TRBD2 matching over 9 bases. The V and J ends lost 5 bases and 4 bases, in that order; junction bases with no gene match: 9. Germline V gene sequence: CDR1 SGHTA, CDR2 FQGNSA. The CDR3 sequence is 15 residues long. For the CDR3, the DNA is TGTGCCAGCAGCGATCCTATAGCGGGAGAGTACGAGCAGTACTTC. It yields the protein CASSDPIAGEYEQYF.

The chain carries TRBV28 and TRBJ2-3; no clear D. There are 15 residues in the CDR3. V dropped 5 bases and J dropped 4 bases, with 16 bases sitting between them. Germline loops: CDR1 MDHEN, CDR2 SYDVKM. CDR3 loop: CASSPSPPWADTQYF. For the CDR3, the DNA is TGTGCCAGCAGTCCATCTCCCCCCTGGGCAGATACGCAGTATTTT.

This clone was seen only a few times. V is TRBV30 and J is TRBJ1-1; a possible D gene is TRBD1 (5 bases). The CDR3 has 16 residues. Germline V gives CDR1 GTSNPN, CDR2 SVGIG (reference sequence). The germline V and J ends were trimmed by 7 bases and 6 bases, with 27 bases remaining between them. The CDR3 nucleotides read TGTGCCTCCCACGGTTGGGGGGGACCTGGGGTCGCTGAAGCTTTCTTT. It is translated as CASHGWGGPGVAEAFF.

The chain is built from TRBV5-1 and TRBJ2-2, with 10 bases aligning to TRBD2. CDR1 and CDR2 (germline): SGHRS, YFSETQ. The CDR3 spans 16 residues. V was clipped by 4 bases and J by 2 bases; unmatched bases: 5. The CDR3 DNA follows: TGCGCCAGCAGCACCGGACTAGCGGAAAACACCGGGGAGCTGTTTTTT. It codes for CASSTGLAENTGELFF.

V usage is TRBV30 and J usage is TRBJ2-5; 7 bases map to TRBD2. The assigned J gene may be wrong: the sequence end matches TRBJ2-7 better. The CDR3 extends over 14 amino acids. The germline V gene has CDR1 GTSNPN and CDR2 SVGIG (reference sequence). The CDR3: CAWSEGGAIYEQYF. CDR3 nucleotide sequence: TGTGCCTGGAGTGAGGGAGGGGCCATCTACGAGCAGTACTTC.

This sequence joins TRBV4-3 and TRBJ2-2; 11 nucleotides match TRBD2. This CDR3 has 18 amino acids. Trimming took 3 bases from V and 0 from J; bases not matched to a gene: 6. Germline lookup yields CDR1 LGHNA and CDR2 YSLEER. CDR3 sequence: CASSHEGLAAANTGELFF. DNA of the CDR3: TGCGCCAGCAGCCATGAGGGACTAGCGGCCGCGAACACCGGGGAGCTGTTTTTT.

This rearrangement joins TRBV6-6 to TRBJ1-1; D unclear. Trimming shortened V by 2 bases and J by 4 bases, and 8 bases separated the two germline ends. CDR1 is MNHNY and CDR2 is SVGAGI in the germline V gene (reference sequence). The CDR3 has 13 amino acids. CDR3 loop: CASSYTESTEAFF. The CDR3 nucleotides are TGTGCCAGCAGTTACACGGAGTCCACTGAAGCTTTCTTT.

The chain couples TRBV25-1 to TRBJ2-7, with D perhaps TRBD2 (5 bases). Germline V gene data show CDR1 as MGHDK and CDR2 as SYGVNS. V gave up 4 bases and J gave up 0 bases, with 10 bases separating them. The CDR3 runs to 14 residues. The chain's CDR3 is CASSVGGSSYEQYF. The DNA of the CDR3 is TGTGCCAGCAGTGTAGGAGGCAGCTCCTACGAGCAGTACTTC.

The chain joins TRBV7-7 to TRBJ2-3; D is undetermined. From germline, CDR1 is SSHAT and CDR2 FNYEAQ (reference sequence). This CDR3 spans 13 amino acids. V lost 5 bases to trimming and J lost 4 bases, with 10 bases between them. As DNA, the CDR3 is TGTGCCAGCAGCCTGCGAGTGCCAGATACGCAGTATTTT. Translated: CASSLRVPDTQYF. The full variable domain, its missing parts supplied by reference TRBV7-7 and TRBJ2-3, is GAGVSQSPRYKVTKRGQDVTLRCDPISSHATLYWYQQALGQGPEFLTYFNYEAQPDKSGLPSDRFSAERPEGSISTLTIQRTEQRDSAMYRCASSLRVPDTQYFGPGTRLTVL.

This chain joins TRBV6-1 and TRBJ1-3; D is undetermined. Germline CDR1 is MNHNS and CDR2 is SASEGT. Trimming took off 0 bases at V and 0 bases at J, with 9 bases between the two ends. The CDR3 extends over 16 amino acids. CDR3 sequence reads: CASSEAPWISGNTIYF. CDR3 sequence (DNA): TGTGCCAGCAGTGAAGCCCCGTGGATCTCTGGAAACACCATATATTTT.

This chain links TRBV19 with TRBJ1-3; possible D gene TRBD1, 5 bases. This CDR3 is 15 amino acids long. The germline V and J ends were trimmed by 7 bases and 0 bases, with 13 bases remaining between them. Germline lookup yields CDR1 LNHDA and CDR2 SQIVND (reference sequence). CDR3: CASTPPGASGNTIYF. For the CDR3, the DNA is TGTGCCAGTACCCCCCCTGGGGCCTCTGGAAACACCATATATTTT.

The chain uses TRBV5-4 and TRBJ2-7, with 12 bases identical to TRBD2. V dropped 4 bases and J dropped 1; count of bases not matched to a gene: 6. The CDR3 is 16 amino acids. Germline V gene sequence: CDR1 SGHNT, CDR2 YYREEE (reference sequence). In DNA form, the CDR3 reads TGTGCCAGCAGCCCGGGACTAGCGGGCAATTCCTACGAGCAGTACTTC. This gives the protein CASSPGLAGNSYEQYF.

With regard to this clone: Other DNA sequences in the sample encode the same CDR3. The gene calls are TRBV5-1 and TRBJ2-1; 8 bases fit TRBD2. Germline loops: CDR1 SGHRS, CDR2 YFSETQ. V was pared by 0 bases and J by 2 bases, with 1 base of the junction left unmatched. This CDR3 has 15 residues. The CDR3 spells CASSLVSGTYNEQFF. CDR3 coding DNA: TGCGCCAGCAGCTTGGTTAGCGGGACCTACAATGAGCAGTTCTTC.

With respect to this clone: The same CDR3 also results from other DNA sequences found in this sample. V usage is TRBV4-3 and J usage is TRBJ2-7; D is ambiguous. The germline V gene has CDR1 LGHNA and CDR2 YSLEER. V shed 0 bases and J shed 1 base, with 7 bases lying between them. The CDR3 contains 14 residues. Written as DNA, the CDR3 is TGCGCCAGCAGCCAAGATCTGGGATCCTACGAGCAGTACTTC. It codes for CASSQDLGSYEQYF.

The chain joins TRBV7-9 to TRBJ2-5, with TRBD2 matching over 12 bases. The germline CDR1 and CDR2 sequences are SEHNR and FQNEAQ (reference sequence). CDR3 size: 17 residues. V lost 6 bases, J lost 5 bases, and 13 bases stayed unmatched. As DNA, the CDR3 is TGTGCCAGCAGTTACTCTAGCGGGAGGGCTTATGCGGAGACCCAGTACTTC. The encoded protein is CASSYSSGRAYAETQYF.

The chain joins TRBV7-2 to TRBJ2-7; maybe TRBD2 (5 bases). CDR1 SGHTA and CDR2 FQGNSA come from the germline V gene. CDR3 length equals 14 residues. With 5 bases removed from V and 2 bases from J, the gap between germline ends came to 13 bases. CDR3 sequence reads: CASSHDYLTYEQYF. In nucleotides, the CDR3 is TGTGCCAGCAGCCACGACTACTTAACCTACGAGCAGTACTTC.

This clone was seen a few times. The V gene is TRBV30, the J gene TRBJ1-2; D gene uncertain. This CDR3 has 13 amino acids. CDR1 and CDR2 from the germline V gene are GTSNPN and SVGIG (reference sequence). The V end was cut by 3 bases, the J end by 5 bases, with 13 bases between. The CDR3, as DNA: TGTGCCTGGAGGGAATGGTCCGGTTATGGCTACACCTTC. This codes for CAWREWSGYGYTF. The complete variable domain, with remaining parts taken from reference TRBV30 and TRBJ1-2, reads SQTIHQWPATLVQPVGSPLSLECTVEGTSNPNLYWYRQAAGRGLQLLFYSVGIGQISSEVPQNLSASRPQDRQFILSSKKLLLSDSGFYLCAWREWSGYGYTFGSGTRLTVV.

V is TRBV5-1 and J is TRBJ2-7; TRBD2 matches at 8 bases. Looked up from germline, CDR1 is SGHRS and CDR2 is YFSETQ. The V gene end was trimmed by 2 bases and the J gene end by 5 bases; junction bases not matched to a gene: 6. This CDR3 is built from 14 residues. DNA for the CDR3: TGCGCCAGCAGCTTCTTGGCGGGAGGTAACGAGCAGTACTTC. Translation gives CASSFLAGGNEQYF.

The genes are TRBV15 and TRBJ2-3; TRBD2 matches at 10 bases. Germline V gene sequence: CDR1 LNHNV, CDR2 YYDKDF (reference sequence). This CDR3 is 14 amino acids long. V trimming: 5 bases; J trimming: 6 bases; junction bases outside the gene matches: 5. CDR3 amino acids: CATSPSGRGDTQYF. The CDR3 DNA follows: TGTGCCACCAGCCCGAGCGGGAGGGGGGATACGCAGTATTTT.

V and J are TRBV6-5 and TRBJ1-5; D call uncertain. Germline values: CDR1 MNHEY, CDR2 SVGAGI. This CDR3 contains 12 residues. The ends were cut back, 6 bases at V and 1 base at J, with 4 bases in the middle. The CDR3 bases are TGTGCCAGCAGAGCGAGCAATCAGCCCCAGCATTTT. This translates into CASRASNQPQHF.